This passage covers 23 T cell receptor beta chains from one sample sequenced in a study of naive and memory T cell subsets. Whole-study results and caveats: Possibly reflecting memory cells re-expressing CD45RA, a few larger clonotypes occurred in naive repertoires, especially CD8.

No antigen has been identified for these receptors. Two oligonucleotides, mixed equimolar, formed the beta constant-region primer covering TRBC1 and TRBC2. The ligated cDNA underwent four PCR rounds using SP2 and nested alpha and beta constant-region primers. TCRdb re-analysed the UMI-ligation and nested PCR reads in MiXCR, keeping a single row per CDR3 protein. The sample has 150,000 or so distinct CDR3 sequences; roughly 23% are singletons. The sequenced material came from naive CD4+ T cells from blood. These receptor sequences come from a human donor in good health.

J is TRBJ2-7 and V is TRBV20-1; D remains unclear. Trimming pared 5 bases from V and 1 base from J, leaving 15 bases between. This CDR3 has 14 amino acids. Per the germline V gene, CDR1 is DFQATT and CDR2 is SNEGSKA (reference sequence). Written as DNA, the CDR3 is TGCAGTGCTTCGCGGTTTGTAGGTTCCTACGAGCAGTACTTC. It yields the protein CSASRFVGSYEQYF.

As concerns this clonotype: At one end the junction does not follow the germline gene, possibly because of a read error. The rearrangement links TRBV3-1 to TRBJ2-7; D gene unclear. The CDR3 totals 14 residues. Germline CDR1 is LGHDT and CDR2 is YNNKEL (reference sequence). The CDR3 bases are TGTGCCAGCAGCCAAGACCCCCCTAGTCCCGAGCAGCACTTC. Translating gives CASSQDPPSPEQHF.

This clonotype was counted ten times or more. The chain carries TRBV27 and TRBJ2-3; 7 positions match TRBD2. There are 13 residues in the CDR3. V trimming: 6 bases; J trimming: 1 base; junction bases outside the gene matches: 1. In germline, CDR1 is MNHEY, CDR2 SMNVEV (reference sequence). The CDR3 protein is CASRAGGTDTQYF. The DNA of the CDR3 is TGTGCCAGCAGGGCGGGAGGCACAGATACGCAGTATTTT.

V is TRBV5-4 and J is TRBJ1-1, with unresolved D. Trimming shortened V by 5 bases and J by 0 bases, and 8 bases separated the two germline ends. From germline, CDR1 is SGHNT and CDR2 YYREEE (reference sequence). The CDR3 is 13 amino acids. The CDR3 nucleotides read TGTGCCAGCAGGAGACTTTTGAACACTGAAGCTTTCTTT. This codes for CASRRLLNTEAFF. The entire variable domain, with the rest obtained from reference TRBV5-4 and TRBJ1-1, is as follows: ETGVTQSPTHLIKTRGQQVTLRCSSQSGHNTVSWYQQALGQGPQFIFQYYREEENGRGNFPPRFSGLQFPNYSSELNVNALELDDSALYLCASRRLLNTEAFFGQGTRLTVV.

CDR3 sequence: CASSLETGGPGDNEQFF. The CDR3 coding sequence is TGCGCCAGCAGCTTGGAAACGGGAGGGCCCGGGGACAATGAGCAGTTCTTC. This rearrangement joins TRBV5-1 to TRBJ2-1, with TRBD2 identical over 8 bases. The CDR3 runs to 17 residues. The ends lost 0 bases at V and 5 bases at J; junction bases unmatched: 10. Germline values: CDR1 SGHRS, CDR2 YFSETQ.

In its sample, this clonotype was seen many times. The gene calls are TRBV20-1 and TRBJ2-7; TRBD2 is a possible D gene (6 bases). The CDR3 has 14 residues. The ends were cut back, 0 bases at V and 5 bases at J, with 14 bases in the middle. Germline CDR1 and CDR2: DFQATT and SNEGSKA (reference sequence). CDR3 amino acids: CSARDSIRGNEQYF. The CDR3 nucleotides read TGCAGTGCTAGAGATTCTATCCGGGGGAACGAGCAGTACTTC.

This clonotype was counted many times. The chain recombines TRBV2 with TRBJ2-6; D unclear. V was clipped by 5 bases and J by 0 bases, with 8 bases between them. This CDR3 has 15 amino acids. Germline lookup yields CDR1 SNHLY and CDR2 FYNNEI. This CDR3 is CASSPHNSGANVLTF. The DNA of the CDR3 is TGTGCCAGCAGTCCCCACAACTCTGGGGCCAACGTCCTGACTTTC.

The chain has TRBV2 and TRBJ2-3; D may be TRBD1 (5 bases). Germline V gives CDR1 SNHLY, CDR2 FYNNEI. This CDR3 contains 12 residues. The V end lost 7 bases, the J end lost 4 bases, and 9 bases lay between the germline ends. The chain's CDR3 is CASIQGADTQYF. CDR3 coding DNA: TGTGCCAGCATCCAAGGGGCAGATACGCAGTATTTT.

The chain has TRBV20-1 and TRBJ1-5, with TRBD1 as a possible D gene (5 bases). Germline CDR1 and CDR2: DFQATT and SNEGSKA (reference sequence). V was cut by 3 bases and J by 6 bases, with 24 bases left in between. The CDR3 runs to 17 residues. The DNA of the CDR3 is TGCAGTGCTAGTCCCAAGGTGGCAGGGCCCGCGCTTCAGCCCCAGCATTTT. Protein sequence: CSASPKVAGPALQPQHF.

The genes are TRBV29-1 and TRBJ2-7, with 9 bases lining up with TRBD2. The V segment lost 2 bases and the J segment 3 bases; nucleotides outside the gene matches: 5. Germline CDR1 reads SQVTM; CDR2 reads ANQGSEA. The CDR3 consists of 14 residues. The CDR3 loop is CSVESLAGRYEQYF. The CDR3 DNA follows: TGCAGCGTTGAATCGCTAGCGGGGCGCTACGAGCAGTACTTC.

This clonotype was counted at least ten times. The CDR3 protein is CSVPGSGTGGETQYF. Here the CDR3 DNA reads TGCAGCGTTCCGGGGAGCGGGACAGGGGGGGAGACCCAGTACTTC. The rearrangement joins TRBV29-1 to TRBJ2-5; TRBD1 aligns across 11 bases. The CDR3 extends over 15 amino acids. Germline CDR1 SQVTM, CDR2 ANQGSEA. J gave up 5 bases and V 5 bases, and 10 bases lay outside the gene matches.

This chain joins TRBV28 and TRBJ2-3; D is unclear. The germline CDR1 and CDR2 sequences are MDHEN and SYDVKM. This CDR3 has 11 amino acids. Trimming shortened V by 6 bases and J by 3 bases, and 4 bases separated the two germline ends. CDR3: CASRLTDTQYF. Here the CDR3 DNA reads TGTGCCAGCAGGCTGACAGATACGCAGTATTTT.

V and J are TRBV10-3 and TRBJ2-7; 8 bases fit TRBD1. In germline, CDR1 is ENHRY, CDR2 SYGVKD. V was clipped by 8 bases and J by 1 base; unmatched bases: 7. The CDR3 has 14 residues. The CDR3 loop is CAIWTGLRSYEQYF. Here the CDR3 DNA reads TGTGCCATCTGGACAGGGCTTAGGTCCTACGAGCAGTACTTC.

This clonotype was observed many times. The rearrangement links TRBV24-1 to TRBJ2-1; 11 nucleotides match TRBD2. V was pared by 2 bases and J by 8 bases, with 7 bases of the junction left unmatched. Germline CDR1 is KGHDR and CDR2 is SFDVKD. The CDR3 covers 16 residues. The CDR3 DNA is TGTGCCACCAGTGATTGGGGACTAGCGGTCGTACATGAGCAGTTCTTC. Its translation: CATSDWGLAVVHEQFF.

This clonotype was seen only a few times. The chain combines TRBV10-2 with TRBJ2-1, with a tentative D call TRBD2 (5 bases). The CDR3 spans 12 residues. The germline V and J ends were trimmed by 7 bases and 11 bases, with 15 bases remaining between them. The germline V gene encodes CDR1 WSHSY and CDR2 SAAADI. For the CDR3, the DNA is TGCGCCAGCACCAGACCGGGATTACAGCAGTTCTTC. Translating gives CASTRPGLQQFF.

The CDR3 DNA is TGTGCCAGCAGCTTAAGGCGGACAGACCAAGAGACCCAGTACTTC. Translation gives CASSLRRTDQETQYF. V usage is TRBV11-1 and J usage is TRBJ2-5; D may be TRBD1 (6 bases). This CDR3 is 15 amino acids long. V lost 2 bases and J lost 0, with 10 bases in between. CDR1 SGHAT and CDR2 FQDESV come from the germline V gene (reference sequence).

This clonotype was found a few times. The rearrangement links TRBV28 to TRBJ2-7; perhaps TRBD2 as D (5 bases). This CDR3 contains 15 residues. Between the trimmed V and J ends, which lost 3 bases and 6 bases, there was a span of 18 bases. Germline CDR1 and CDR2: MDHEN and SYDVKM. The CDR3 DNA follows: TGTGCCAGCAGTTTGAGGGCGGCCTATAAGAGCGAGCAGTACTTC. It yields the protein CASSLRAAYKSEQYF.

In this sample, this clonotype turned up many times. The CDR3 nucleotides are TGTGCCAGCAGTTGGGCGGGAAGCAATCAGCCCCAGCATTTT. Translating gives CASSWAGSNQPQHF. This sequence joins TRBV12-3 or TRBV12-4 and TRBJ1-5; D ambiguous. CDR3 length equals 14 residues. Deletions cut 4 bases from V and 1 base from J, with 8 bases between.

This clonotype has a handful of counts. The rearrangement links TRBV12-3 or TRBV12-4 to TRBJ2-1, with 8 bases aligning to TRBD2. The CDR3 runs 14 residues. V trimming: 2 bases; J trimming: 3 bases; junction bases outside the gene matches: 0. CDR3 loop: CASSLLAGYNEQFF. CDR3 nucleotide sequence: TGTGCCAGCAGTTTACTAGCGGGCTACAATGAGCAGTTCTTC.

V and J are TRBV20-1 and TRBJ1-2; D perhaps matches TRBD1 (6 bases). Germline-derived CDR1 and CDR2 are DFQATT and SNEGSKA (reference sequence). The CDR3 totals 14 residues. Trimming took off 3 bases at V and 4 bases at J, with 15 bases between the two ends. The CDR3 loop is CSASPEQGPYGYTF. The DNA of the CDR3 is TGCAGTGCTAGCCCCGAACAGGGCCCCTATGGCTACACCTTC.

The V and J genes are TRBV20-1 and TRBJ1-2; weak D call: TRBD1 (5 bases). The germline V gene encodes CDR1 DFQATT and CDR2 SNEGSKA (reference sequence). This CDR3 contains 15 residues. Trimming removed 1 base from V and 0 bases from J, with 12 bases in between. The CDR3 bases are TGCAGTGCTAGAGTGGGAAAAGGGGCTAACTATGGCTACACCTTC. Amino acid sequence: CSARVGKGANYGYTF.

The chain couples TRBV29-1 to TRBJ1-1; 7 positions match TRBD1. J lost 3 bases, V lost 1 base, and 2 bases had no gene match. The CDR3 runs to 13 residues. Germline V CDR1 and CDR2: SQVTM, ANQGSEA. The CDR3 sequence is CSVEGQGHTEAFF. The CDR3, as DNA: TGCAGCGTTGAAGGACAGGGCCACACTGAAGCTTTCTTT.

This clonotype was seen ten or more times. J is TRBJ2-1 and V is TRBV28; D is undetermined. CDR1 and CDR2 (germline): MDHEN, SYDVKM. The CDR3 loop spans 15 amino acids. The V end was cut by 6 bases, the J end by 3 bases, with 15 bases between. Written as DNA, the CDR3 is TGTGCCAGCAGGGATCGGGCCCGAAACTACAATGAGCAGTTCTTC. Translation gives CASRDRARNYNEQFF.